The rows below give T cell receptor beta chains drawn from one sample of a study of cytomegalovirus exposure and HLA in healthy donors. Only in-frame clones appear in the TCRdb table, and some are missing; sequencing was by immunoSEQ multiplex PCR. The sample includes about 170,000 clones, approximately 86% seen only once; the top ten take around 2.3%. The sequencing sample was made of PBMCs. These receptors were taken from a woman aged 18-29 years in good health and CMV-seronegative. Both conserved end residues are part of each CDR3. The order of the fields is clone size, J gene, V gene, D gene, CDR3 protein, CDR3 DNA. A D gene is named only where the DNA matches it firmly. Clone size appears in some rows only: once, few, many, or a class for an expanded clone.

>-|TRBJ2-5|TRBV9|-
CASSVSNRGETQYF
TGTGCCAGCAGCGTATCCAACCGCGGGGAGACCCAGTACTTC
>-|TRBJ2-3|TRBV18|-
CASSPSAGGGSTDTQYF
TGTGCCAGCTCACCCTCAGCTGGGGGCGGGAGCACAGATACGCAGTATTTT
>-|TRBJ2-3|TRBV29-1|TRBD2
CSVEEKGLAGGDFSTDTQYF
TGCAGCGTTGAAGAAAAGGGGCTAGCGGGGGGCGATTTTAGCACAGATACGCAGTATTTT
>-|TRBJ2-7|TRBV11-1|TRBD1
CASSLRGQPTYEQYF
TGTGCCAGCAGCTTAAGGGGACAGCCTACCTACGAGCAGTACTTC
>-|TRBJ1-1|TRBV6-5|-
CASSYTSGGESEAFF
TGTGCCAGCAGTTACACGAGCGGGGGAGAGTCGGAAGCTTTCTTT
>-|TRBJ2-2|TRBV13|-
CASSPRRRNTGELFF
TGTGCCAGCAGCCCCCGCCGCAGGAACACCGGGGAGCTGTTTTTT
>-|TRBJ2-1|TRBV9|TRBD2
CASSAEAGGRDNEQFF
TGTGCCAGCAGCGCTGAGGCGGGCGGGAGGGACAATGAGCAGTTCTTC
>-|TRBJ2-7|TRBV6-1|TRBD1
CASSESAGGPREQYF
TGTGCCAGCAGTGAAAGTGCAGGGGGACCCCGTGAGCAGTACTTC
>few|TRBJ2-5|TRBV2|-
CASSETGVVQETQYF
TGTGCCAGCAGTGAAACAGGCGTTGTCCAAGAGACCCAGTACTTC
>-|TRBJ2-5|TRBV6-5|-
CASRAGVLGTQYF
TGTGCCAGCAGGGCCGGGGTCCTAGGAACCCAGTACTTC
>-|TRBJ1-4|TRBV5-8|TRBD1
CASSSGQGDEKLFF
TGTGCCAGCAGCTCCGGACAGGGGGATGAAAAACTGTTTTTT
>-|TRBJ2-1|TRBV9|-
CASSLTITPFYNEQFF
TGTGCCAGCAGCCTTACAATAACGCCGTTCTACAATGAGCAGTTCTTC
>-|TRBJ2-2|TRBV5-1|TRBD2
CASSLGISGGRGTGELFF
TGCGCCAGCAGCTTGGGAATTAGCGGGGGTCGTGGCACCGGGGAGCTGTTTTTT
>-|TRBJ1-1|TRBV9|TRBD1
CASSLLTGLDTEAFF
TGTGCCAGCAGTCTCCTGACAGGGTTGGACACTGAAGCTTTCTTT
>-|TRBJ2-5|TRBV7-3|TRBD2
CASSQAGGLQETQYF
TGTGCCAGCAGCCAAGCGGGGGGCCTCCAAGAGACCCAGTACTTC
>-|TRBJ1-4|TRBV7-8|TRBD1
CASSFRGGGGEKLFF
TGTGCCAGCAGCTTTAGAGGAGGGGGCGGTGAAAAACTGTTTTTT
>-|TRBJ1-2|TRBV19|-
CASSIRADYGYTF
TGTGCCAGTAGTATTAGAGCGGACTATGGCTACACCTTC
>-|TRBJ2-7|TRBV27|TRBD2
CASRGGTSGRYEQYF
TGTGCCAGCAGGGGTGGGACTAGCGGGAGGTACGAGCAGTACTTC
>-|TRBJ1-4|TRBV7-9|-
CASSSPGHNEKLFF
TGTGCCAGCAGCTCCCCGGGACATAATGAAAAACTGTTTTTT
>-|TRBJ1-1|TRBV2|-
CASRWDIQNTEAFF
TGTGCCAGCAGATGGGACATTCAGAACACTGAAGCTTTCTTT
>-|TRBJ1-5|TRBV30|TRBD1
CAWSGKGQGNQPQHF
TGTGCCTGGAGTGGAAAGGGACAGGGTAATCAGCCCCAGCATTTT
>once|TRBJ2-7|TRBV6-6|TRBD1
CASSYSQGAREQYF
TGTGCCAGCAGTTACTCCCAGGGGGCGAGAGAGCAGTACTTC
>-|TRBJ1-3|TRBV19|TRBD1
CASSIAPHRGGGDLSGNTIYF
TGTGCCAGTAGTATAGCCCCTCACAGGGGAGGAGGAGACCTCTCTGGAAACACCATATATTTT
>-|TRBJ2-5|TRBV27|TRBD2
CASSRTSGNMKTQYF
TGTGCCAGCTCGAGGACTAGCGGGAATATGAAGACCCAGTACTTC
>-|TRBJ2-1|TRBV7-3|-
CASSLTANPYNEQFF
TGTGCCAGCAGCCTTACAGCTAACCCGTACAATGAGCAGTTCTTC
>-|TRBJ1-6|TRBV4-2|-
CASSQARSSYNSPLHF
TGTGCCAGCAGCCAAGCCCGGAGCTCCTATAATTCACCCCTCCACTTT
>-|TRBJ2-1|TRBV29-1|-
CSVGSGRDGGVEQFF
TGCAGCGTTGGTTCAGGGCGGGATGGGGGTGTAGAGCAGTTCTTC
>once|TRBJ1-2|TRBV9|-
CASSVSPYGDIGGYTF
TGTGCCAGCAGCGTATCCCCATATGGGGACATCGGGGGCTACACCTTC
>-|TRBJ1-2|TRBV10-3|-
CAITRETSYGYTF
TGTGCCATCACTAGAGAGACTAGCTATGGCTACACCTTC
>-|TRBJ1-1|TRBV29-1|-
CSVETPGTEAFF
TGCAGCGTTGAAACCCCGGGGACTGAAGCTTTCTTT
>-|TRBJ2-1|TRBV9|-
CASSVTSSYNEQFF
TGTGCCAGCAGCGTAACTAGTTCTTACAATGAGCAGTTCTTC
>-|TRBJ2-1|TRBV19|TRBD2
CASSMDSPAGIGPLAYNEQFF
TGTGCCAGTAGTATGGACTCACCAGCGGGAATAGGCCCCCTCGCCTACAATGAGCAGTTCTTC
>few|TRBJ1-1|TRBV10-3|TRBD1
CATQGAVTEAFF
TGTGCCACACAGGGGGCGGTAACTGAAGCTTTCTTT
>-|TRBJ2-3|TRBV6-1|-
CASIVGGPGDTQYF
TGTGCCAGCATAGTGGGGGGGCCCGGGGATACGCAGTATTTT
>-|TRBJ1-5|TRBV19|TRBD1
CASSTERTGGNQPQHF
TGTGCCAGTAGTACGGAAAGGACAGGGGGCAATCAGCCCCAGCATTTT
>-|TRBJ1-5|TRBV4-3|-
CASSQDSQFNQPQHF
TGCGCCAGCAGCCAAGATAGCCAGTTCAATCAGCCCCAGCATTTT
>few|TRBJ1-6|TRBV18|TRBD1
CASSPGQGARSPLHF
TGTGCCAGCTCTCCTGGACAGGGGGCACGGTCACCCCTCCACTTT
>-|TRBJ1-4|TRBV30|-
CAWSTVDTVNEKLFF
TGTGCCTGGAGTACTGTGGACACCGTTAATGAAAAACTGTTTTTT
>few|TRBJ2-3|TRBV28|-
CASSRRRDTQYF
TGTGCCAGCAGCCGGAGGCGGGATACGCAGTATTTT
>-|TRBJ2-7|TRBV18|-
CASSPFNVGPYEQYF
TGTGCCAGCTCACCCTTTAACGTGGGCCCCTACGAGCAGTACTTC
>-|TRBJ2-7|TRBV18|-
CASSPHFYEQYF
TGTGCCAGCTCGCCCCACTTCTACGAGCAGTACTTC
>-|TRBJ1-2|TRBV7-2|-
CASSLDGTGPYGYTF
TGTGCCAGCAGCTTAGACGGAACAGGCCCCTATGGCTACACCTTC
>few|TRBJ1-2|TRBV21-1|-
CASSSGEGYTF
TGTGCCAGCAGCAGCGGAGAAGGCTACACCTTC
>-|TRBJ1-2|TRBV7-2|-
CASSLDRTSYGYTF
TGTGCCAGCAGCTTAGACCGGACAAGCTATGGCTACACCTTC
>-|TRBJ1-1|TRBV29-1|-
CSVGIVSGFTEAFF
TGCAGCGTTGGCATAGTATCAGGGTTCACTGAAGCTTTCTTT
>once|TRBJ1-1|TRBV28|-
CASGRDGAFF
TGTGCCAGCGGACGGGATGGAGCTTTCTTT
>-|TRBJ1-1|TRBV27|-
CASSLSPGITEAFF
TGTGCCAGCAGTTTATCGCCGGGTATCACTGAAGCTTTCTTT
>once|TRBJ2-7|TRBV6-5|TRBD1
CASTETGVFYEQYF
TGTGCCAGCACGGAGACAGGGGTCTTCTACGAGCAGTACTTC
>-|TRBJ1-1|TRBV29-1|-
CSVEGGGQLSFF
TGCAGCGTTGAAGGGGGAGGGCAGTTGTCTTTCTTT
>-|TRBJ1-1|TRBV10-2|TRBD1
CASSDLTGGGTEAFF
TGCGCCAGCAGTGACCTGACAGGGGGCGGCACTGAAGCTTTCTTT
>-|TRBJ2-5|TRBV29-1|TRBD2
CSVDGTSGQETQYF
TGCAGCGTCGACGGGACTAGCGGGCAAGAGACCCAGTACTTC
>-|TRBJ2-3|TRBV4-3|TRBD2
CASSLTAGGPGTDTQYF
TGCGCCAGCAGCTTAACGGCGGGAGGGCCGGGCACAGATACGCAGTATTTT
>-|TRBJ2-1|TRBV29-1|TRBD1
CSVPLDRGQSLYNEQFF
TGCAGCGTCCCCCTTGACAGGGGACAATCCCTATACAATGAGCAGTTCTTC
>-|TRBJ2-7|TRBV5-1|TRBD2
CASSAPPGLAGGPGSYEQYF
TGCGCCAGCAGCGCCCCGCCGGGACTAGCGGGAGGGCCGGGCTCCTACGAGCAGTACTTC
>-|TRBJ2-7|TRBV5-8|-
CASSPLSYEQYF
TGTGCCAGCAGCCCGTTGAGCTACGAGCAGTACTTC
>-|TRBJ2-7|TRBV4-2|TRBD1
CASSQGTGDSYEQYF
TGTGCCAGCAGCCAAGGGACAGGGGATTCCTACGAGCAGTACTTC
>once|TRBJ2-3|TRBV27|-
CASSLGGDYTDTQYF
TGTGCCAGCAGTTTGGGTGGAGATTACACAGATACGCAGTATTTT
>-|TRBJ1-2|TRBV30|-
CAWSVLRSDYTF
TGTGCCTGGAGTGTACTAAGGTCCGACTACACCTTC
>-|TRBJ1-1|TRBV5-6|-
CASSLGTGRVEAFF
TGTGCCAGCAGCCTTGGAACCGGGAGAGTTGAAGCTTTCTTT
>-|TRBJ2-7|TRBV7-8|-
CASSLLGGAADEQYF
TGTGCCAGCAGCTTATTGGGGGGAGCGGCGGACGAGCAGTACTTC